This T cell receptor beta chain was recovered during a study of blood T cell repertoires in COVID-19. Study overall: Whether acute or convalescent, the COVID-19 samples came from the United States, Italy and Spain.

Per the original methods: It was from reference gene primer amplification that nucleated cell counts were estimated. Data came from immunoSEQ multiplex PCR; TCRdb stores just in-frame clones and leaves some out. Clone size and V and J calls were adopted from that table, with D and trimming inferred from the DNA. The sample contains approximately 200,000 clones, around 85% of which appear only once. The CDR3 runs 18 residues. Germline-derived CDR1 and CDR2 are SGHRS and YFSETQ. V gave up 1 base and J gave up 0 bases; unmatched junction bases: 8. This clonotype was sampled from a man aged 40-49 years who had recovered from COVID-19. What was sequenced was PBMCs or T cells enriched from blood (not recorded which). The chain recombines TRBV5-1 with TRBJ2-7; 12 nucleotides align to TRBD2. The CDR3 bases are TGCGCCAGCAGCTTGACTAGCGGGAGGTTTGGTCCCTCCTACGAGCAGTACTTC. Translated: CASSLTSGRFGPSYEQYF.